This section outlines one T cell receptor (beta chain) sequence together with its context. Its antigen is still unknown. The data originate from a study of cytomegalovirus exposure and HLA in healthy donors. Notes on the study in general: Reports indicate that TCR beta sequences accurately predicted the HLA-A and HLA-B alleles of most subjects. In the analysis, some V segments, TRBV6-2 and TRBV6-3 included, were excluded as indistinguishable. Researchers reported in a later analysis that common viral pathogens appeared linked to several top clusters. Diagnosis of cytomegalovirus status made by the classifier reportedly showed high specificity and sensitivity.

PCR amplification relied on 60 Vbeta primers (plus 13 Jbeta primers). The assay was immunoSEQ multiplex PCR, and TCRdb's table has in-frame clones only and misses some. This sample carries some 91,000 clones, 65% to 80% of them seen once, and the ten largest clones take 7% to 9%. The germline CDR1 and CDR2 sequences are LNHDA and SQIVND (reference sequence). Trimming at V came to 1 base and at J to 6 bases, leaving 8 bases not matched to a gene. The CDR3 is 15 amino acids. The sequencing sample was made of PBMCs. This chain uses TRBV19 with TRBJ2-7; 8 nucleotides align to TRBD1. This sequence was found in a man aged 35-49 years in good health and CMV-seropositive. The CDR3: CASSIGADRAAEQYF. For the CDR3, the DNA is TGTGCCAGTAGTATAGGTGCGGACAGGGCTGCCGAGCAGTACTTC.